Listed here are 6 T cell receptor beta chains from one sample, sequenced in a study of neurological immune-mediated disorders. TCRdb re-derived calls from the 5' RACE reads in MiXCR, one entry per CDR3 protein. The sample yields around 65,000 distinct CDR3 sequences, roughly 4.9% seen once. Material: PBMCs. Receptors originate from a human donor with multiple sclerosis. The donor label of this sample is uncertain.

This clonotype was counted many times. The J gene is TRBJ2-5, the V gene TRBV7-8, with D unresolved. The V end lost 1 base, the J end lost 5 bases, and 5 bases lay between the germline ends. The CDR3 has 12 residues. Per germline, CDR1 SGHVS and CDR2 FQNEAQ. The CDR3 is CASSLELETQYF. The CDR3 nucleotides are TGTGCCAGCAGCTTAGAACTGGAGACCCAGTACTTC.

This clonotype was seen ten or more times. CDR3 amino acids: CSAPGLHTQYF. The CDR3 nucleotides read TGCAGTGCCCCGGGTTTACATACGCAGTATTTT. V usage is TRBV20-1 and J usage is TRBJ2-3; D unclear. V lost 6 bases and J 7 bases, leaving 11 bases between the germline ends. Germline lookup yields CDR1 DFQATT and CDR2 SNEGSKA (reference sequence). This CDR3 contains 11 residues.

Written as DNA, the CDR3 is TGCAGCGGGGAGGGCAGTAAAAACATTCAGTACTTC. Amino acid sequence: CSGEGSKNIQYF. V and J are TRBV20-1 and TRBJ2-4; 7 bases align to TRBD2. This CDR3 spans 12 amino acids. CDR1 DFQATT and CDR2 SNEGSKA come from the germline V gene (reference sequence).

At least ten counts were recorded for this clonotype. This chain uses TRBV5-1 with TRBJ2-3; D is unclear. The V gene's germline CDR1 is SGHRS and CDR2 YFSETQ. The CDR3 is 14 amino acids. The V gene lost 0 bases and the J gene lost 4 bases, with 9 bases spanning the gap. The CDR3 here is CASSLALSADTQYF. CDR3 coding DNA: TGCGCCAGCAGCTTGGCGCTAAGTGCAGATACGCAGTATTTT.

This clonotype has a count of ten or more. The chain is built from TRBV3-1 and TRBJ2-3; no firm D call. The CDR3 consists of 13 residues. Germline CDR1 reads LGHDT; CDR2 reads YNNKEL (reference sequence). The V gene lost 1 base and the J gene lost 6 bases, with 8 bases spanning the gap. CDR3 amino acids: CASSQGRKDTQYF. For the CDR3, the DNA is TGTGCCAGCAGCCAAGGTCGTAAGGATACGCAGTATTTT.

This clonotype was found many times. V gene TRBV20-1 combines with J gene TRBJ2-3; either TRBD1 or TRBD2 may supply D (6 bases each). V was clipped by 0 bases and J by 5 bases, with 15 bases between them. Germline loops: CDR1 DFQATT, CDR2 SNEGSKA (reference sequence). This CDR3 is 15 amino acids long. Here the CDR3 reads CSARDSRGEGDTQYF. The CDR3 DNA reads as TGCAGTGCTAGAGATTCGAGGGGGGAAGGAGATACGCAGTATTTT.